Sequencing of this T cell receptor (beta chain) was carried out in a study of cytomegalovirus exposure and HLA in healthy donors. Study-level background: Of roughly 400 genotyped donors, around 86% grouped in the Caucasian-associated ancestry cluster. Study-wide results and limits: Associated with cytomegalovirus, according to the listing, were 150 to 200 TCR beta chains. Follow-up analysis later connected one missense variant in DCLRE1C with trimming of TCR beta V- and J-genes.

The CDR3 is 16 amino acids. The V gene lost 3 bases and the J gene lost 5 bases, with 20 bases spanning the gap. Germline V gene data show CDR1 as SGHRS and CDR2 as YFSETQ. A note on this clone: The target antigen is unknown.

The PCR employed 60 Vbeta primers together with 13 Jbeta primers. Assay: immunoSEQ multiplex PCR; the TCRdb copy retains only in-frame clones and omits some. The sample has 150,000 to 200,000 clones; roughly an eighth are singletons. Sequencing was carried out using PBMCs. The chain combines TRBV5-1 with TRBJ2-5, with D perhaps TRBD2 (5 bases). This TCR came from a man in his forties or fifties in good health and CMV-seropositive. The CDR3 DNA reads TGCGCCAGCAGCTCGGGGAATGAGACCCCGCAGGAGACCCAGTACTTC. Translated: CASSSGNETPQETQYF. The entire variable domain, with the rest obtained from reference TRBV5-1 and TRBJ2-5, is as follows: KAGVTQTPRYLIKTRGQQVTLSCSPISGHRSVSWYQQTPGQGLQFLFEYFSETQRNKGNFPGRFSGRQFSNSRSEMNVSTLELGDSALYLCASSSGNETPQETQYFGPGTRLLVL.